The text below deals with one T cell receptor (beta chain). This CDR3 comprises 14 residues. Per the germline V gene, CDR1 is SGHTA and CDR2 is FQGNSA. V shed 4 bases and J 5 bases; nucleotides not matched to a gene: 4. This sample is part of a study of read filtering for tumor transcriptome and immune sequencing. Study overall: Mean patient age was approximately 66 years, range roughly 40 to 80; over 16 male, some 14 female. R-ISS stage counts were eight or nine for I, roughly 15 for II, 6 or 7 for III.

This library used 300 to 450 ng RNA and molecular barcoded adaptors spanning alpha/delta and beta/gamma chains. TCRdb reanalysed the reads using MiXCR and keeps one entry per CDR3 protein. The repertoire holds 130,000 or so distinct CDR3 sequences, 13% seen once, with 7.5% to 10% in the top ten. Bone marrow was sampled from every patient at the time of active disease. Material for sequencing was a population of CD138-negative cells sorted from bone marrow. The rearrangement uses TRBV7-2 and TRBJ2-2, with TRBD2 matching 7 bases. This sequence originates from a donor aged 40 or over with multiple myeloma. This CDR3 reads CASSSRLATGELFF. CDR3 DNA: TGTGCCAGCAGCTCGAGACTAGCTACCGGGGAGCTGTTTTTT.